This entry lists 25 T cell receptor beta chains sequenced from one sample in a study of T cells in tumors after PD-1 blockade. The assay was immunoSEQ multiplex PCR, and TCRdb's table has in-frame clones only and misses some. The sample includes 35,000 or so clones, around 80% seen only once; the top ten take around 35%. The sequencing here drew on PBMCs, taken before anti-PD-1 treatment. The receptors originated from a human donor with basal cell carcinoma.

The genes are TRBV27 and TRBJ2-7, with 12 bases aligning to TRBD1. With 6 bases clipped from V and 9 bases from J, the junction kept 6 bases outside the gene matches. Germline V gene lookup returns CDR1 MNHEY and CDR2 SMNVEV (reference sequence). The CDR3 is 13 residues long. The CDR3 DNA reads as TGTGCCAGCAGGGGGACAGGGGGCATTGTGCAGTACTTC. This sequence encodes CASRGTGGIVQYF.

This clone is termed medium-sized (0.01 to 0.1%). This rearrangement joins TRBV5-1 to TRBJ2-2; D is tentatively TRBD1 or TRBD2 (5 bases each). The germline gives CDR1 SGHRS, CDR2 YFSETQ. The CDR3 is 15 residues long. Trimming took 6 bases from V and 3 from J, leaving 15 bases between them. CDR3 region: CASKRGTGHTGELFF. The CDR3 coding sequence is TGCGCCAGCAAACGGGGAACAGGCCACACCGGGGAGCTGTTTTTT.

The genes are TRBV9 and TRBJ2-1; 14 positions match TRBD2. Trimming took 2 bases from V and 4 from J; bases not matched to a gene: 14. Germline loops: CDR1 SGDLS, CDR2 YYNGEE. The CDR3 spans 20 residues. CDR3 DNA: TGTGCCAGCAGCGTCGGGGGTATTCGGACTAGCGGGAGGCCATACAATGAGCAGTTCTTC. It is translated as CASSVGGIRTSGRPYNEQFF. Based on the CDR3 plus reference TRBV9 and TRBJ2-1, the full variable domain is DSGVTQTPKHLITATGQRVTLRCSPRSGDLSVYWYQQSLDQGLQFLIQYYNGEERAKGNILERFSAQQFPDLHSELNLSSLELGDSALYFCASSVGGIRTSGRPYNEQFFGPGTRLTVL.

This clone was counted a single time. This rearrangement joins TRBV19 to TRBJ2-2; TRBD2 agrees at 9 bases. This CDR3 spans 16 amino acids. Trimming cost V 4 bases and J 4 bases; bases outside gene matches: 7. The germline CDR1 and CDR2 sequences are LNHDA and SQIVND (reference sequence). CDR3 DNA sequence: TGTGCCAGTAGTACCAGCGGGAGGTCCACCACCGGGGAGCTGTTTTTT. Encoded protein: CASSTSGRSTTGELFF.

This sequence joins TRBV5-1 and TRBJ1-4; D gene unclear. The germline V gene encodes CDR1 SGHRS and CDR2 YFSETQ. V lost 3 bases, J lost 4 bases, and 13 bases lay in between. The CDR3 has 15 amino acids. This CDR3 is CASSSGTDRNEKLFF. CDR3 DNA: TGCGCCAGCAGCTCAGGCACCGACCGTAATGAAAAACTGTTTTTT.

The V gene is TRBV21-1, the J gene TRBJ2-2; the D call TRBD1 from the table was never checked on the DNA. TRBV21-1 is given as a pseudogene. The CDR3 extends over 17 amino acids. Here the CDR3 reads CASSKERDSNPHRGAVF. The DNA of the CDR3 is TGTGCCAGCAGCAAAGAACGGGACAGCAACCCTCACCGGGGAGCTGTTTTT.

About this clone itself: At one boundary the junction diverges from the germline segment, which might be a read error. V is TRBV7-2 and J is TRBJ2-5; tentatively, D is TRBD1 or TRBD2 (6 bases each). Germline CDR1 and CDR2: SGHTA and FQGNSA. The CDR3 extends over 15 amino acids. The CDR3 loop reads CASSRKGGSREAQYF. CDR3 nucleotides: TGTGCCAGCAGCCGTAAGGGGGGTTCAAGAGAGGCCCAGTACTTC. Drawing the rest from reference TRBV7-2 and TRBJ2-5, the complete variable domain is GAGVSQSPSNKVTEKGKDVELRCDPISGHTALYWYRQSLGQGLEFLIYFQGNSAPDKSGLPSDRFSAERTGGSVSTLTIQRTQQEDSAVYLCASSRKGGSREAQYFGPGTRLLVL.

The chain carries TRBV3-1 (or the pseudogene TRBV3-2) and TRBJ1-3; D gene uncertain. The ends were cut back, 1 base at V and 7 bases at J, with 8 bases in the middle. The CDR3 is made up of 13 amino acids. CDR1 is LGHDT and CDR2 is YNNKEL in the germline V gene (reference sequence). The CDR3: CASSQAVGNTIYF. The CDR3 nucleotides read TGTGCCAGCAGCCAAGCTGTCGGGAACACCATATATTTT.

The chain recombines TRBV20-1 with TRBJ1-4; 7 bases map to TRBD1. V was clipped by 4 bases and J by 12 bases; unmatched bases: 5. The CDR3 sequence is 11 residues long. Looked up from germline, CDR1 is DFQATT and CDR2 is SNEGSKA (reference sequence). The CDR3 loop is CSATDRVELFF. CDR3 nucleotides: TGCAGTGCTACCGACAGGGTAGAACTGTTTTTT.

The chain recombines TRBV4-2 with TRBJ1-6; D is unresolved. The V end was cut by 0 bases, the J end by 7 bases, with 13 bases between. CDR1 and CDR2 from the germline V gene are LGHNA and YNFKEQ. The CDR3 is 16 amino acids. The DNA for the CDR3 is TGTGCCAGCAGCCAAGAGCGAGGCAGGAACAATTCACCCCTCCACTTT. Amino acid sequence: CASSQERGRNNSPLHF.

The chain carries TRBV18 and TRBJ2-7; perhaps TRBD2 as D (5 bases). The CDR3 totals 13 residues. The germline V and J ends were trimmed by 3 bases and 6 bases, with 12 bases remaining between them. Germline V gene data show CDR1 as KGHSH and CDR2 as LQKENI. The CDR3 nucleotides are TGTGCCAGCTCACCTTCCGGGATGCGCGAGCAGTACTTC. Translation gives CASSPSGMREQYF.

The chain is built from TRBV2 and TRBJ1-2, with 9 nucleotides matching TRBD1. The V segment lost 4 bases and the J segment 2 bases; nucleotides outside the gene matches: 8. This CDR3 region has 16 residues. Germline lookup yields CDR1 SNHLY and CDR2 FYNNEI. As DNA, the CDR3 is TGTGCCAGCAGTGTCTTCTACGGGACAGGGAACTATGGCTACACCTTC. Amino acids: CASSVFYGTGNYGYTF.

The chain links TRBV3-1 (or the pseudogene TRBV3-2) to TRBJ2-7, with 9 bases matching TRBD2. The CDR3 covers 15 residues. The V and J ends lost 0 bases and 4 bases, in that order; junction bases with no gene match: 4. The germline CDR1 and CDR2 sequences are LGHDT and YNNKEL (reference sequence). In nucleotides, the CDR3 is TGTGCCAGCAGCCAAGATAGGCTAGCGGGGTACGAGCAGTACTTC. This encodes CASSQDRLAGYEQYF.

The chain carries TRBV19 and TRBJ1-1; 7 bases align to TRBD1. Looked up from germline, CDR1 is LNHDA and CDR2 is SQIVND (reference sequence). Unmatched junction bases numbered 10, after V lost 4 bases and J lost 5 bases. The CDR3 sequence is 15 residues long. The CDR3 here is CASSKMDRRLTEAFF. The CDR3 DNA reads TGTGCCAGTAGTAAGATGGACAGGCGGTTGACTGAAGCTTTCTTT.

This rearrangement joins TRBV12-3 or TRBV12-4 to TRBJ1-1, with D perhaps matching TRBD1 (5 bases). V was trimmed by 6 bases and J by 2 bases, leaving 10 bases between them. The CDR3 covers 13 residues. CDR3 loop: CASRDGGNTEAFF. For the CDR3, the DNA is TGTGCCAGCAGAGACGGGGGTAACACTGAAGCTTTCTTT.

This clone was detected only a few times. This chain connects TRBV28 to TRBJ1-1; D uncertain. CDR1 is MDHEN, CDR2 SYDVKM, per germline. V lost 5 bases to trimming and J lost 1 base, with 2 bases between them. This CDR3 region has 11 residues. The CDR3 region has the DNA TGTGCCAGCAGTGGGAACACTGAAGCTTTCTTT. Translation: CASSGNTEAFF.

This sequence joins TRBV30 and TRBJ2-7; 9 bases agree with TRBD2. The CDR3 runs to 16 residues. The germline V gene encodes CDR1 GTSNPN and CDR2 SVGIG (reference sequence). V trimming: 1 base; J trimming: 3 bases; junction bases outside the gene matches: 10. CDR3 sequence reads: CAWSALGTSKFYEQYF. The DNA for the CDR3 is TGTGCCTGGAGTGCCCTAGGGACTAGCAAATTCTACGAGCAGTACTTC.

In its sample, this clone was seen a few times. The chain uses TRBV6-6 and TRBJ1-3; no firm D call. This CDR3 is 15 amino acids long. The germline V and J ends were trimmed by 4 bases and 0 bases, with 10 bases remaining between them. Germline V gene data show CDR1 as MNHNY and CDR2 as SVGAGI (reference sequence). CDR3 region: CASSSWAYSGNTIYF. CDR3 DNA sequence: TGTGCCAGCAGTTCCTGGGCCTACTCTGGAAACACCATATATTTT.

The chain employs TRBV6-1 and TRBJ2-3, with no clear D. The V and J ends lost 2 bases and 0 bases respectively, with 9 bases between them. The CDR3 covers 15 residues. Germline V gene lookup returns CDR1 MNHNS and CDR2 SASEGT. This CDR3 reads CASSELPVSTDTQYF. In DNA, the CDR3 is TGTGCCAGCAGTGAACTACCCGTGAGCACAGATACGCAGTATTTT.

This chain connects TRBV9 to TRBJ1-2; tentatively, D is TRBD1 (6 bases). CDR1 and CDR2 (germline): SGDLS, YYNGEE. CDR3 length: 14 amino acids. The ends were cut back, 0 bases at V and 7 bases at J, with 13 bases in the middle. In nucleotides, the CDR3 is TGTGCCAGCAGCGTAGGCAGGGGTGAGGGTGGCTACACCTTC. Translating gives CASSVGRGEGGYTF.

The chain combines TRBV7-6 with TRBJ1-5, with D possibly matching TRBD1 (5 bases). This CDR3 is 13 amino acids long. With 3 bases removed from V and 5 bases from J, the gap between germline ends came to 8 bases. Germline values: CDR1 SGHVS, CDR2 FNYEAQ. The CDR3 protein is CASSLEGHQPQHF. In DNA, the CDR3 is TGTGCCAGCAGCTTGGAGGGACATCAGCCCCAGCATTTT.

The chain has TRBV5-5 and TRBJ2-1; D remains ambiguous. Per the germline V gene, CDR1 is SGHKS and CDR2 is YYEKEE (reference sequence). This CDR3 region has 12 residues. Trimming took 4 bases from V and 6 from J, leaving 8 bases between them. Here the CDR3 reads CASSPGTNEQFF. As DNA, the CDR3 is TGTGCCAGCAGCCCAGGTACCAATGAGCAGTTCTTC.

The CDR3 region is CASSRQTQGARGNTIYF. The CDR3 DNA reads TGTGCCAGCAGCCGACAAACACAGGGGGCGCGAGGAAACACCATATATTTT. V and J are TRBV3-1 (or the pseudogene TRBV3-2) and TRBJ1-3, with 9 bases matching TRBD1. CDR1 and CDR2 (germline): LGHDT, YNNKEL (reference sequence). The CDR3 has 17 amino acids. Trimming cost V 4 bases and J 4 bases; bases outside gene matches: 11.

This clone was detected only a few times. The chain uses TRBV19 and TRBJ2-1; D is possibly TRBD1 (6 bases). Trimming stripped 5 bases from V and 5 bases from J, with 13 bases between. Per the germline V gene, CDR1 is LNHDA and CDR2 is SQIVND (reference sequence). The CDR3 is made up of 14 amino acids. This CDR3 is CASSRTGMDNEQFF. In DNA form, the CDR3 reads TGTGCCAGTAGTCGCACAGGGATGGACAATGAGCAGTTCTTC. The whole variable domain, remainder taken from reference TRBV19 and TRBJ2-1, is DGGITQSPKYLFRKEGQNVTLSCEQNLNHDAMYWYRQDPGQGLRLIYYSQIVNDFQKGDIAEGYSVSREKKESFPLTVTSAQKNPTAFYLCASSRTGMDNEQFFGPGTRLTVL.

The chain has TRBV7-2 and TRBJ2-7; the D gene is possibly TRBD2 (6 bases). The V gene's germline CDR1 is SGHTA and CDR2 FQGNSA. Trimming cost V 2 bases and J 7 bases, with 12 bases left between them. The CDR3 has 13 residues. The CDR3 region is CASSLNAGREQYF. The DNA for the CDR3 is TGTGCCAGCAGCTTAAACGCGGGGCGTGAGCAGTACTTC.